A selection of T cell receptor beta chains follows, all from one sample in a study of post-analysis software for immune sequencing data. TCRdb ran MiXCR on the PCR reads and lists one entry per CDR3 protein. The sample includes about 560,000 distinct CDR3 sequences, roughly 47% of them seen just once. What was sequenced was blood. The receptor set was obtained from a girl aged 5 to 17 with multiple sclerosis. Each CDR3 is given with its conserved first and last residue. The D gene is left open where the match is weak. Clone size is stated in some rows and not others, as once, few, many or a class when expanded.

>few|NA|TRBV7-6|TRBJ2-5
TGTGCCAGCAGCGAAGTAAGGGGGGAGACCCAGTACTTC
CASSEVRGETQYF
>NA|TRBD2|TRBV7-9|TRBJ2-3
TGTGCCAGCAGCTTAGGACTAGCGGCTTCGGGAGATACGCAGTATTTT
CASSLGLAASGDTQYF
>NA|NA|TRBV20-1|TRBJ1-6
TGCAGTGCTAGCGAGAACTACGATAATTCACCCCTCCACTTT
CSASENYDNSPLHF
>few|TRBD1|TRBV10-3|TRBJ2-7
TGTGCCATCAGTGACCCGGACAGGAGGCCCTACGAGCAGTACTTC
CAISDPDRRPYEQYF
>NA|NA|TRBV20-1|TRBJ2-7
TGCAGTGCTAGTTACGGCTACGAGCAGTACTTC
CSASYGYEQYF
>NA|TRBD2|TRBV4-2|TRBJ2-3
TGTGCCAGCAGCCATGTACTAGCGGAACCCACAGATACGCAGTATTTT
CASSHVLAEPTDTQYF
>few|NA|TRBV7-9|TRBJ1-6
TGTGCCAGCAGCTTACTCGGACAGATGTCACCCCTCCACTTT
CASSLLGQMSPLHF
>once|NA|TRBV30|TRBJ1-4
TGTGCCTGGAGTGTACGAGGGAAAGAAAAACTGTTTTTT
CAWSVRGKEKLFF
>NA|NA|TRBV12-3/TRBV12-4|TRBJ1-2
TGTGCCAGCAGCACAGGGACCTATGGCTACACCTTC
CASSTGTYGYTF
>once|NA|TRBV12-3/TRBV12-4|TRBJ2-1
TGTGCCAGCAGTTTAAGTGCCGGAACAGGGCAGTTCTTC
CASSLSAGTGQFF
>NA|NA|TRBV7-2|TRBJ2-1
TGTGCCAGCAGCTCGGGACTTATTAATGAGCAGTTCTTC
CASSSGLINEQFF
>NA|NA|TRBV29-1|TRBJ1-2
TGCAGCGTTGAATGGGCCACTACCAACTATGGCTACACCTTC
CSVEWATTNYGYTF
>NA|NA|TRBV3-1|TRBJ2-6
TGTGCCAGCAGCCAAGATTCGTGGATGTCTGGGGCCAACGTCCTGACTTTC
CASSQDSWMSGANVLTF
>NA|NA|TRBV7-9|TRBJ1-2
TGTGCCAGCAGCCCTATGGTTATCCCAGGGCACCCGAGCGGCTACACCTTC
CASSPMVIPGHPSGYTF
>NA|NA|TRBV10-3|TRBJ2-3
TGTGCCATCAGCGCAGAGTTTCCCGTCACAGATACGCAGTATTTT
CAISAEFPVTDTQYF
>few|NA|TRBV12-1|TRBJ2-1
TGTGCCAGCAGCCCGGGACTAGCGGGAGAAAATGAGCAGTTCTTC
CASSPGLAGENEQFF
>NA|NA|TRBV12-3/TRBV12-4|TRBJ1-5
TGTGCCAGCAGTCCTGGACAGAATTATCAGCCCCAGCATTTT
CASSPGQNYQPQHF
>few|NA|TRBV10-3|TRBJ2-7
TGTGCCATCAGTGCCAGTTCGGCCAAATACGAGCAGTACTTC
CAISASSAKYEQYF
>NA|NA|TRBV6-1|TRBJ2-7
TGTGCCAGCAGTGCGGGACCGGATGGGGGCTACGAGCAGTACTTC
CASSAGPDGGYEQYF
>few|NA|TRBV7-2|TRBJ1-5
TGTGCCAGCAGCTTAGGAGGGTTACGGTCTAATCAGCCCCAGCATTTT
CASSLGGLRSNQPQHF
>NA|NA|TRBV11-2|TRBJ1-5
TGTGCCAGCAGCTTAGACTACCCCGGCACCAAAGAACAGCCCCAGCATTTT
CASSLDYPGTKEQPQHF
>few|NA|TRBV5-1|TRBJ2-1
TGCGCCAGCAGCTTGGAATTTGTCGGGAGCTCCTACAATGAGCAGTTCTTC
CASSLEFVGSSYNEQFF
>NA|NA|TRBV3-1|TRBJ1-1
TGTGCCAGCAGCCCCAACGGCCTGATGAACACTGAAGCTTTCTTT
CASSPNGLMNTEAFF
>NA|TRBD1|TRBV12-3/TRBV12-4|TRBJ1-5
TGTGCCAGCAGTCCAGGACAGGGGGCTCAGCCCCAGCATTTT
CASSPGQGAQPQHF
>NA|NA|TRBV29-1|TRBJ1-4
TGCAGCGCCCTGAATGAAAAACTGTTTTTT
CSALNEKLFF
>NA|TRBD2|TRBV12-3/TRBV12-4|TRBJ2-5
TGTGCCAGCAGTTTGGGATTAGCGGGAGTCCCCGAGACCCAGTACTTC
CASSLGLAGVPETQYF
>NA|TRBD2|TRBV4-2|TRBJ2-1
TGTGCCAGCAGCCAGGGACTAGCGGGAGCCGGGGGCTCCTACAATGAGCAGTTCTTC
CASSQGLAGAGGSYNEQFF
>NA|NA|TRBV10-3|TRBJ1-1
TGTGCCATCAGTGAGGGCAGGGCGAACACTGAAGCTTTCTTT
CAISEGRANTEAFF
>few|TRBD2|TRBV6-5|TRBJ2-5
TGTGCCAGCAGTTCACTAGCGGGGGGGCCGGAGACCCAGTACTTC
CASSSLAGGPETQYF
>NA|NA|TRBV6-5|TRBJ2-1
TGTGCCAGCAGTTACTCGAGAGGGGACAATGAGCAGTTCTTC
CASSYSRGDNEQFF
>few|NA|TRBV29-1|TRBJ2-1
TGCAGCGGTGGGGGCAGTAGGCAGTTCTTC
CSGGGSRQFF
>NA|TRBD1|TRBV12-3/TRBV12-4|TRBJ2-7
TGTGCCAGCAAATCGGGACAGGGCCCCTACAATGAGCAGTACTTC
CASKSGQGPYNEQYF
>NA|TRBD2|TRBV5-1|TRBJ2-1
TGCGCCAGCAGCTTGACTAGCGGGGGGGCAAGTGAGCAGTTCTTC
CASSLTSGGASEQFF
>NA|TRBD1|TRBV12-3/TRBV12-4|TRBJ1-4
TGTGCCGGCAGCAGACAGGGGGGCAATGAAAAACTGTTTTTT
CAGSRQGGNEKLFF
>NA|TRBD1|TRBV5-6|TRBJ2-3
TGTGCCAGCAGCTCCCGGGACAGGGGAACAGATACGCAGTATTTT
CASSSRDRGTDTQYF
>NA|TRBD2|TRBV3-1|TRBJ2-5
TGTGCCAGCAGCCAGATACTAGCGGGGGGCCAGGAGACCCAGTACTTC
CASSQILAGGQETQYF
>NA|NA|TRBV5-1|TRBJ2-1
TGCGCCAGCGGGGAACGGGACACGAAGTTCTTC
CASGERDTKFF
>NA|TRBD2|TRBV2|TRBJ2-3
TGTGCCAGCAGCCCAGTAGCGGGAATAAACACAGATACGCAGTATTTT
CASSPVAGINTDTQYF
>few|TRBD1|TRBV9|TRBJ2-5
TGTGCCAGCAGCGTAGCTCCTCTCAGGACAGGGGGTGGGAGGACTAAAGAGACCCAGTACTTC
CASSVAPLRTGGGRTKETQYF
>NA|NA|TRBV2|TRBJ2-7
TGTGCCAGCAGCTCAGGGCCGACAGGATCCTACGAGCAGTACTTC
CASSSGPTGSYEQYF